One and the same sample provided the 22 T cell receptor beta chains below, sequenced in a study of shared clonotypes between healthy human individuals. Selected positively for CCR7 and CD45RO-negative, naive CD8 cells excluded terminally differentiated effector memory CD45RA+ cells. Profiling relied on immunoSEQ multiplex PCR, and the TCRdb table lists in-frame clones only, not all of them. Seen here are about 2.1 million clones, 93% observed once, and the top ten hold 1.5% to 2%. Source material: naive CD8+ T cells from PBMCs. The receptors were gathered from a man between 18 and 35 years old in good health. Some clones in this sample may be carry-over from other donors' samples.

The rearrangement uses TRBV9 and TRBJ2-5; D unclear. V was cut by 4 bases and J by 5 bases, with 15 bases left in between. The CDR3 covers 14 residues. Germline V gene sequence: CDR1 SGDLS, CDR2 YYNGEE. The CDR3: CASSPRRPDETQYF. The CDR3, as DNA: TGTGCCAGCAGCCCCAGACGGCCCGATGAGACCCAGTACTTC.

The chain carries TRBV4-1 and TRBJ2-7, with a possible D match to TRBD1 (6 bases). The germline V gene encodes CDR1 MGHRA and CDR2 YSYEKL. CDR3 size: 14 residues. The ends were cut back, 3 bases at V and 4 bases at J, with 13 bases in the middle. The CDR3 DNA reads TGCGCCAGCAGCCACGACAGGTCCTATTACGAGCAGTACTTC. Its protein is CASSHDRSYYEQYF.

The J gene is TRBJ2-3, the V gene TRBV4-3; 7 bases agree with TRBD2. The V and J ends lost 0 bases and 3 bases, in that order; junction bases with no gene match: 12. This CDR3 contains 18 residues. Germline V CDR1 and CDR2: LGHNA, YSLEER. CDR3 sequence: CASSQEDVAGALTDTQYF. As DNA, the CDR3 is TGCGCCAGCAGCCAAGAAGACGTCGCGGGAGCACTTACAGATACGCAGTATTTT.

The chain recombines TRBV28 with TRBJ1-1; no reliable D call. Trimming left V 6 bases short and J 0 bases short, with 20 bases between. Per germline, CDR1 MDHEN and CDR2 SYDVKM. This CDR3 comprises 17 residues. CDR3: CASSQAVLRTLNTEAFF. CDR3 sequence (DNA): TGTGCCAGCAGCCAAGCCGTCCTTAGGACGCTGAACACTGAAGCTTTCTTT.

The chain combines TRBV5-1 with TRBJ2-3; the match to TRBD1 covers 7 bases. Trimming at V came to 5 bases and at J to 2 bases, leaving 5 bases not matched to a gene. The CDR3 is made up of 14 amino acids. CDR1 is SGHRS and CDR2 is YFSETQ in the germline V gene. The CDR3 region has the DNA TGCGCCAGCAGGGAAAGGGGGCCCACAGATACGCAGTATTTT. This translates into CASRERGPTDTQYF.

J is TRBJ1-2 and V is TRBV7-9; D perhaps matches TRBD1 (5 bases). Germline-derived CDR1 and CDR2 are SEHNR and FQNEAQ (reference sequence). The CDR3 runs 15 residues. Trimming pared 0 bases from V and 4 bases from J, leaving 12 bases between. CDR3 sequence: CASSLAVGQVYGYTF. The CDR3 nucleotides are TGTGCCAGCAGCTTAGCTGTGGGGCAAGTCTATGGCTACACCTTC.

The V and J genes are TRBV27 and TRBJ2-3, with D possibly being TRBD1 (6 bases). V lost 5 bases and J lost 2, with 20 bases in between. The CDR3 covers 17 residues. Germline CDR1 is MNHEY and CDR2 is SMNVEV (reference sequence). The CDR3 protein is CASSAPGQLTITDTQYF. For the CDR3, the DNA is TGTGCCAGCAGTGCCCCGGGACAACTTACCATCACAGATACGCAGTATTTT.

This chain joins TRBV27 and TRBJ2-7, with D possibly matching TRBD2 (6 bases). Trimming removed 5 bases from V and 0 bases from J, with 17 bases in between. This CDR3 has 16 residues. Germline V lookup: CDR1 MNHEY, CDR2 SMNVEV (reference sequence). CDR3 sequence reads: CASSPSLGGTSYEQYF. For the CDR3, the DNA is TGTGCCAGCAGTCCAAGCTTGGGAGGCACCTCCTACGAGCAGTACTTC.

The chain couples TRBV30 to TRBJ2-1; 9 bases agree with TRBD2. The CDR3 has 15 amino acids. The V gene's germline CDR1 is GTSNPN and CDR2 SVGIG (reference sequence). J gave up 6 bases and V 0 bases, and 6 bases lay outside the gene matches. CDR3 nucleotides: TGTGCCTGGAGTGTTATACTAGCGGGCCTCAATGAGCAGTTCTTC. It encodes CAWSVILAGLNEQFF.

The chain joins TRBV19 to TRBJ2-5, with D possibly being TRBD1 or TRBD2 (5 bases each). The CDR3 runs 15 residues. Germline CDR1 reads LNHDA; CDR2 reads SQIVND (reference sequence). Trimming removed 5 bases at V and 1 base at J, with 14 bases between. CDR3 in DNA: TGTGCCAGTAGTCCAAGGGACCTACCCCAAGAGACCCAGTACTTC. Protein sequence: CASSPRDLPQETQYF. Variable domain in full (rest from reference TRBV19 and TRBJ2-5): DGGITQSPKYLFRKEGQNVTLSCEQNLNHDAMYWYRQDPGQGLRLIYYSQIVNDFQKGDIAEGYSVSREKKESFPLTVTSAQKNPTAFYLCASSPRDLPQETQYFGPGTRLLVL.

The gene calls are TRBV5-4 and TRBJ1-1; 9 bases line up with TRBD1. The CDR3 sequence is 18 residues long. Per the germline V gene, CDR1 is SGHNT and CDR2 is YYREEE (reference sequence). The J segment lost 2 bases and the V segment lost 0 bases, leaving 11 bases of the junction unmatched. CDR3 region: CASSLAPGTGIVNTEAFF. The CDR3 region has the DNA TGTGCCAGCAGCTTGGCGCCGGGGACAGGGATTGTAAACACTGAAGCTTTCTTT.

CDR3 in DNA: TGTGCCAGCAGCCAAGATCCCAGGGGGCGACGAGAAAAACTGTTTTTT. Amino acids: CASSQDPRGRREKLFF. The J gene is TRBJ1-4, the V gene TRBV14, with TRBD1 identical over 8 bases. J lost 8 bases, V lost 0 bases, and 8 bases had no gene match. This CDR3 region has 16 residues. Germline V gene sequence: CDR1 SGHDN, CDR2 FVKESK.

V is TRBV7-9 and J is TRBJ1-1; 11 bases fit TRBD1. The CDR3 loop spans 14 amino acids. Germline values: CDR1 SEHNR, CDR2 FQNEAQ (reference sequence). After removal of 11 bases from V and 2 bases from J, the junction contained 7 bases not matched to a gene. The CDR3, as DNA: TGTGCCGGACGGACAGGGGGCCTTAACACTGAAGCTTTCTTT. As protein: CAGRTGGLNTEAFF.

About this clone: This sample also contains other DNA sequences that code for the same CDR3. The CDR3 reads CASSVSGNTIYF. The CDR3 DNA reads TGTGCCAGCAGCGTCTCGGGAAACACCATATATTTT. V is TRBV9 and J is TRBJ1-3; D not resolved. From germline, CDR1 is SGDLS and CDR2 YYNGEE. The length of the CDR3 is 12 residues. Between the trimmed V and J ends, which lost 2 bases and 4 bases, there was a span of 4 bases.

The V and J genes are TRBV14 and TRBJ2-5, with a possible D match to TRBD1 (6 bases). The CDR3 covers 15 residues. The V end was cut by 4 bases, the J end by 4 bases, with 16 bases between. Germline V lookup: CDR1 SGHDN, CDR2 FVKESK. CDR3 region: CASSPRVTGRETQYF. As DNA, the CDR3 is TGTGCCAGCAGCCCCCGAGTAACAGGGAGAGAGACCCAGTACTTC.

The chain links TRBV5-1 to TRBJ2-7; TRBD1 or TRBD2 may be the D gene (6 bases each). The CDR3 sequence is 14 residues long. V lost 2 bases to trimming and J lost 6 bases, with 15 bases between them. The germline V gene has CDR1 SGHRS and CDR2 YFSETQ. Here the CDR3 DNA reads TGCGCCAGCAGCTTAGAGGGGGGTCTCAGCGAGCAGTACTTC. Its translation is CASSLEGGLSEQYF.

The gene calls are TRBV7-9 and TRBJ1-5; 8 nucleotides align to TRBD1. V lost 1 base to trimming and J lost 5 bases; unmatched junction nucleotides: 7. The length of the CDR3 is 16 residues. Germline CDR1 reads SEHNR; CDR2 reads FQNEAQ (reference sequence). This CDR3 is CASSLGTGRRDQPQHF. DNA of the CDR3: TGTGCCAGCAGCTTAGGGACAGGGAGGAGGGATCAGCCCCAGCATTTT.

This chain joins TRBV29-1 and TRBJ2-7; 10 positions match TRBD2. This CDR3 is built from 16 residues. Germline V gene sequence: CDR1 SQVTM, CDR2 ANQGSEA. Trimming took 4 bases from V and 2 from J; bases not matched to a gene: 11. The CDR3 nucleotides read TGCAGCGTTGTTGGAACCGGGACTAGCGCGACCTACGAGCAGTACTTC. Translation gives CSVVGTGTSATYEQYF.

The CDR3 reads CASTFSPQESPYEQYF. As DNA, the CDR3 is TGTGCCAGCACTTTCTCACCCCAGGAAAGCCCCTACGAGCAGTACTTC. This chain links TRBV28 with TRBJ2-7; D is uncertain. Germline loops: CDR1 MDHEN, CDR2 SYDVKM. The length of the CDR3 is 16 residues. The V end was cut by 7 bases, the J end by 2 bases, with 21 bases between.

The chain is built from TRBV11-3 and TRBJ2-1; TRBD1 matches at 9 bases. The ends lost 5 bases at V and 7 bases at J; junction bases unmatched: 18. The CDR3 length is 18 residues. Per the germline V gene, CDR1 is SGHNT and CDR2 is YENEEA. The CDR3 DNA reads TGTGCCAGCAGCGAGGGACAGGGACGTTTAAATGGGTTGAATGAGCAGTTCTTC. Translating gives CASSEGQGRLNGLNEQFF.

The CDR3, as DNA: TGTGCCAGCAGCTTACGGTCGGGGTTGGGAGGAGAAAAACTGTTTTTT. It translates to CASSLRSGLGGEKLFF. The chain combines TRBV7-6 with TRBJ1-4; D ambiguous. This CDR3 comprises 16 residues. V was cut by 2 bases and J by 8 bases, with 18 bases left in between. Germline lookup yields CDR1 SGHVS and CDR2 FNYEAQ.

The chain is built from TRBV7-9 and TRBJ2-1, with TRBD2 identical over 7 bases. V lost 10 bases to trimming and J lost 1 base; unmatched junction nucleotides: 7. CDR1 and CDR2 from the germline V gene are SEHNR and FQNEAQ (reference sequence). The CDR3 runs to 14 residues. DNA of the CDR3: TGTGCCACCCGTCGGGGGGATTCCTACAATGAGCAGTTCTTC. It specifies CATRRGDSYNEQFF.